A single sample is the source of the 15 T cell receptor beta chains below, sequenced in a study of T-cell reconstitution after alpha-beta-depleted transplantation in children. As it was prepared, the TCRbeta library received unique molecular identifiers. In TCRdb, the PCR reads were re-called with MiXCR into one record per CDR3 protein. Of about 980,000 distinct CDR3 sequences in the sample, roughly 29% are singletons; the top ten hold roughly 30%. Sample: PBMCs, mostly from graft donor cells, taken 360 days after TCRalphabeta/CD19-depleted stem cell transplant. These receptors all come from a boy less than two years old who had a stem cell transplant for SCID, so the T cells may come from the graft donor.

The sample holds a few counts of this clonotype. The gene calls are TRBV20-1 and TRBJ2-1, with 12 bases lining up with TRBD2. The trim removed 5 bases at V and 10 bases at J, leaving 9 bases unmatched. The CDR3 loop spans 14 amino acids. Germline V gene lookup returns CDR1 DFQATT and CDR2 SNEGSKA (reference sequence). CDR3 sequence (DNA): TGCAGTGCTGCCCTAGCGGGGGGGCAATGGGAGCAGTTCTTC. Its translation: CSAALAGGQWEQFF.

This clonotype showed up just once. The chain couples TRBV5-1 to TRBJ2-5, with D possibly matching TRBD2 (6 bases). Germline assignment: CDR1 SGHRS and CDR2 YFSETQ. The V gene lost 4 bases and the J gene lost 3 bases, with 10 bases spanning the gap. The CDR3 contains 13 residues. CDR3 residues: CASSTGAKETQYF. The CDR3 DNA sequence: TGCGCCAGCAGCACGGGAGCAAAAGAGACCCAGTACTTC.

The chain uses TRBV28 and TRBJ2-7; D is uncertain. In germline, CDR1 is MDHEN, CDR2 SYDVKM. This CDR3 is 15 amino acids long. V was cut by 4 bases and J by 3 bases, with 16 bases left in between. The CDR3 spells CASSSVTETSYEQYF. CDR3 DNA: TGTGCCAGCAGTTCCGTAACAGAGACCAGCTACGAGCAGTACTTC.

This chain joins TRBV5-1 and TRBJ2-3; 7 nucleotides agree with TRBD1. CDR1 and CDR2 (germline): SGHRS, YFSETQ. The trim removed 0 bases at V and 2 bases at J, leaving 3 bases unmatched. There are 15 residues in the CDR3. As DNA, the CDR3 is TGCGCCAGCAGCTTGGCTGGACAGGCCACAGATACGCAGTATTTT. Amino acids: CASSLAGQATDTQYF.

This chain joins TRBV28 and TRBJ2-7; D tentatively reads TRBD1 or TRBD2 (5 bases each). This CDR3 is 14 amino acids long. Germline V CDR1 and CDR2: MDHEN, SYDVKM. The V end lost 2 bases, the J end lost 2 bases, and 10 bases lay between the germline ends. For the CDR3, the DNA is TGTGCCAGCAGTTTAGCCTGGGGGACCTACGAGCAGTACTTC. This gives the protein CASSLAWGTYEQYF.

Worth noting for this clonotype: A read error may produce the germline difference seen at one junction end. The chain employs TRBV4-3 and TRBJ2-1; the D is unclear. The CDR3 runs to 16 residues. Germline V CDR1 and CDR2: LGHNA, YSLEER. The DNA for the CDR3 is TGCGCCAGCAGCCAAGGTGTACCGAGCTCCTACAATGAGCAGTCCTTC. Protein sequence: CASSQGVPSSYNEQSF.

The CDR3 DNA reads TGTGCCAGCAGCCGACGGGACAGGGGATTTAACACTGAAGCTTTCTTT. Translating it yields CASSRRDRGFNTEAFF. The gene calls are TRBV6-1 and TRBJ1-1; TRBD1 agrees at 10 bases. The length of the CDR3 is 16 residues. CDR1 and CDR2 from the germline V gene are MNHNS and SASEGT. V dropped 6 bases and J dropped 2; count of bases not matched to a gene: 9.

This clonotype was seen only a few times. The chain has TRBV12-3 or TRBV12-4 and TRBJ1-6; no clear D. Trimming shortened V by 3 bases and J by 11 bases, and 11 bases separated the two germline ends. This CDR3 contains 13 residues. CDR3 region: CASSLDLRAPLHF. DNA for the CDR3: TGTGCCAGCAGTTTGGACCTACGGGCACCCCTCCACTTT.

The genes are TRBV7-2 and TRBJ2-5; TRBD2 is a possible D gene (5 bases). Germline-derived CDR1 and CDR2 are SGHTA and FQGNSA. V was trimmed by 1 base and J by 3 bases, leaving 6 bases between them. The CDR3 is 13 residues long. CDR3 amino acids: CASSLERKETQYF. CDR3 sequence (DNA): TGTGCCAGCAGCTTAGAGCGGAAAGAGACCCAGTACTTC.

This clonotype has more than one count but fewer than ten. J is TRBJ1-2 and V is TRBV12-3 or TRBV12-4; 9 nucleotides match TRBD1. This CDR3 has 15 amino acids. V dropped 4 bases and J dropped 0; count of bases not matched to a gene: 3. DNA of the CDR3: TGTGCCAGCAGTTCGCGGGACAGGGCTAACTATGGCTACACCTTC. It encodes CASSSRDRANYGYTF.

The chain links TRBV6-1 to TRBJ1-3, with D possibly TRBD1 on 5 matching bases. This CDR3 is 14 amino acids long. The germline V gene encodes CDR1 MNHNS and CDR2 SASEGT. Trimming cost V 6 bases and J 0 bases, with 9 bases left between them. In nucleotides, the CDR3 is TGTGCCAGCAGACAGGTCTTCTCTGGAAACACCATATATTTT. It encodes CASRQVFSGNTIYF.

This sequence joins TRBV18 and TRBJ1-4; no definite D call. CDR3 size: 13 residues. The germline gives CDR1 KGHSH, CDR2 LQKENI. V was clipped by 8 bases and J by 8 bases, with 15 bases between them. The CDR3: CASEDGIGEKLFF. The CDR3 DNA follows: TGTGCCAGCGAGGATGGCATAGGGGAAAAACTGTTTTTT. The full variable domain, its missing parts supplied by reference TRBV18 and TRBJ1-4, is NAGVMQNPRHLVRRRGQEARLRCSPMKGHSHVYWYRQLPEEGLKFMVYLQKENIIDESGMPKERFSAEFPKEGPSILRIQQVVRGDSAAYFCASEDGIGEKLFFGSGTQLSVL.

This clonotype occurred a few times. This chain joins TRBV7-2 and TRBJ2-1, with D possibly TRBD2 on 5 matching bases. The germline V gene has CDR1 SGHTA and CDR2 FQGNSA. CDR3 length equals 15 residues. Trimming removed 2 bases from V and 2 bases from J, with 10 bases in between. The CDR3 region has the DNA TGTGCCAGCAGCTTAAGGACTGCTACCTACAATGAGCAGTTCTTC. Translation: CASSLRTATYNEQFF.

This clonotype occurred a few times. V and J are TRBV20-1 and TRBJ2-1, with 7 bases matching TRBD1. Germline-derived CDR1 and CDR2 are DFQATT and SNEGSKA (reference sequence). The CDR3 consists of 11 residues. V lost 6 bases to trimming and J lost 7 bases; unmatched junction nucleotides: 3. Written as DNA, the CDR3 is TGCAGTGCCATACAGGGGAATGAGCAGTTCTTC. Amino acid sequence: CSAIQGNEQFF.

This clonotype was seen ten or more times. The rearrangement joins TRBV10-3 to TRBJ2-5; D is perhaps TRBD2 (5 bases). The germline V gene has CDR1 ENHRY and CDR2 SYGVKD. The CDR3 length is 16 residues. V lost 3 bases and J 0 bases, leaving 14 bases between the germline ends. DNA for the CDR3: TGTGCCATCAGTGACCGAGGGAATCTAAACCAAGAGACCCAGTACTTC. Its protein product is CAISDRGNLNQETQYF.